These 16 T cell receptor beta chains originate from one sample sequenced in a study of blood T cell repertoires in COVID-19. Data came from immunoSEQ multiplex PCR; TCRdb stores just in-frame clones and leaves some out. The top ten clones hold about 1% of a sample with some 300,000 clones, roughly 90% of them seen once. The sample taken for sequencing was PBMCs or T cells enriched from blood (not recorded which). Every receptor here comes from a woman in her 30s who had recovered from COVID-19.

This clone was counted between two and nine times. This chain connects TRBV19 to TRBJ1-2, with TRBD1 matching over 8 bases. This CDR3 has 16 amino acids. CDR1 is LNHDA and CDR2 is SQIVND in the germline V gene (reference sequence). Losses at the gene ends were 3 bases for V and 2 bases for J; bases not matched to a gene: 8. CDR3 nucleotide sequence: TGTGCCAGTAGTATTGGACAGGGCTCCGCCAACTATGGCTACACCTTC. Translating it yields CASSIGQGSANYGYTF.

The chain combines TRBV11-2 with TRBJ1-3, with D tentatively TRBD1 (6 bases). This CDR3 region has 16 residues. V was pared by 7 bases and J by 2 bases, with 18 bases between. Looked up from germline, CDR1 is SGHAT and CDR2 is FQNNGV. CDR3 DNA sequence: TGTGCCAGCACTCTGGGGGCGGGAGGCCCTGGAAACACCATATATTTT. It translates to CASTLGAGGPGNTIYF. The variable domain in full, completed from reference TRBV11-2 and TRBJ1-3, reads EAGVAQSPRYKIIEKRQSVAFWCNPISGHATLYWYQQILGQGPKLLIQFQNNGVVDDSQLPKDRFSAERLKGVDSTLKIQPAKLEDSAVYLCASTLGAGGPGNTIYFGEGSWLTVV.

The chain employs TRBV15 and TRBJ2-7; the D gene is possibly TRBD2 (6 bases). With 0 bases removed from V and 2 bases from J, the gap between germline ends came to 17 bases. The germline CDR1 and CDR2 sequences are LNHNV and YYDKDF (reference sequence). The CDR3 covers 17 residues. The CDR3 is CATSRDLLRDSAYEQYF. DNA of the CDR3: TGTGCCACCAGCAGAGATCTCTTGCGGGATTCGGCCTACGAGCAGTACTTC.

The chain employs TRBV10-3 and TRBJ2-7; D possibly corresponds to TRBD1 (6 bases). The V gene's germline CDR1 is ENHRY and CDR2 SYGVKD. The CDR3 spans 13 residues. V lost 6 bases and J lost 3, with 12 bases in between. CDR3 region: CAIRLGTHYEQYF. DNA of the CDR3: TGTGCCATCAGGCTCGGGACACACTACGAGCAGTACTTC.

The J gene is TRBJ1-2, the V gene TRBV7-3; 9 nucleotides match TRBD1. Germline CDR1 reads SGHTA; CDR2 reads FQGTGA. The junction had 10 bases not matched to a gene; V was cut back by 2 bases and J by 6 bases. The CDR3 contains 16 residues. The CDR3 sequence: CASSLVGQGRYDGYTF. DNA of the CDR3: TGTGCCAGCAGCTTAGTGGGACAGGGAAGATACGATGGCTACACCTTC.

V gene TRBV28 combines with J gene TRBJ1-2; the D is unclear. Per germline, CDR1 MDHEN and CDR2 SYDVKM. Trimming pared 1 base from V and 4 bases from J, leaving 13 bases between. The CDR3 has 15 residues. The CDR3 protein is CASSLYQEAGYGYTF. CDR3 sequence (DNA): TGTGCCAGCAGTTTATATCAGGAGGCAGGCTATGGCTACACCTTC.

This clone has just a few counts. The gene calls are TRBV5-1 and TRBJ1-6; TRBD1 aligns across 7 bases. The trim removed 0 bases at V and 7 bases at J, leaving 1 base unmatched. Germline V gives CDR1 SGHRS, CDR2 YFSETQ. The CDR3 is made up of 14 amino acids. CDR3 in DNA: TGCGCCAGCAGCTTGGACAGGGGAAATTCACCCCTCCACTTT. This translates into CASSLDRGNSPLHF. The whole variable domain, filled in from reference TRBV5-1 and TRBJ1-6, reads KAGVTQTPRYLIKTRGQQVTLSCSPISGHRSVSWYQQTPGQGLQFLFEYFSETQRNKGNFPGRFSGRQFSNSRSEMNVSTLELGDSALYLCASSLDRGNSPLHFGNGTRLTVT.

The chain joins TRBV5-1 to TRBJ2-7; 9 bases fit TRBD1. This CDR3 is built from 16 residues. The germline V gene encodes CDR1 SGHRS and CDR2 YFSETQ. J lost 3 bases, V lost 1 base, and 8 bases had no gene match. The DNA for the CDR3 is TGCGCCAGCAGCTTGACCTGGACGGGACAGGGCTACGAGCAGTACTTC. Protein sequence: CASSLTWTGQGYEQYF. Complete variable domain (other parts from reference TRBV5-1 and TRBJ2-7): KAGVTQTPRYLIKTRGQQVTLSCSPISGHRSVSWYQQTPGQGLQFLFEYFSETQRNKGNFPGRFSGRQFSNSRSEMNVSTLELGDSALYLCASSLTWTGQGYEQYFGPGTRLTVT.

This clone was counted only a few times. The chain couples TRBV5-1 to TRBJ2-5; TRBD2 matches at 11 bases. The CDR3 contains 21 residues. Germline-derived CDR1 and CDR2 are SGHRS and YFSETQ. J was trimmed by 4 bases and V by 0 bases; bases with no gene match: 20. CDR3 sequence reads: CASSLALLAGGLGLKVETQYF. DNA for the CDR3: TGCGCCAGCAGCTTGGCCCTCCTAGCGGGGGGACTTGGGTTGAAGGTAGAGACCCAGTACTTC.

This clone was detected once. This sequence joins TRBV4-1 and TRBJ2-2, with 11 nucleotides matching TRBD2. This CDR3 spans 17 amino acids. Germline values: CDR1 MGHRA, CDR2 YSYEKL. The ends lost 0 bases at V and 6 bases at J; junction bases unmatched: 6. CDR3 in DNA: TGCGCCAGCAGCCAAGATTTAACTAGCGGGAGATCCGGGGAGCTGTTTTTT. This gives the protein CASSQDLTSGRSGELFF.

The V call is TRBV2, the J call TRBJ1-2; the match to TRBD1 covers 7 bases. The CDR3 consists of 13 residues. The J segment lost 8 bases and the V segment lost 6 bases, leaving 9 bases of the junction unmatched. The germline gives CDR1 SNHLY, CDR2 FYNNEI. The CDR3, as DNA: TGTGCCAGCAGAGGAGACAGGGTTGAAGGCTACACCTTC. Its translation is CASRGDRVEGYTF. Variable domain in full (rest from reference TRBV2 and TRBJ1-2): EPEVTQTPSHQVTQMGQEVILRCVPISNHLYFYWYRQILGQKVEFLVSFYNNEISEKSEIFDDQFSVERPDGSNFTLKIRSTKLEDSAMYFCASRGDRVEGYTFGSGTRLTVV.

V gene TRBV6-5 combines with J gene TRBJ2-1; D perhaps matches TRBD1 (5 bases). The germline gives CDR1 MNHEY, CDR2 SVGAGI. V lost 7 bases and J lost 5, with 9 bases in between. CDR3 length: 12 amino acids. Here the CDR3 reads CASTPGNNEQFF. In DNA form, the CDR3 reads TGTGCCAGCACCCCAGGGAACAATGAGCAGTTCTTC.

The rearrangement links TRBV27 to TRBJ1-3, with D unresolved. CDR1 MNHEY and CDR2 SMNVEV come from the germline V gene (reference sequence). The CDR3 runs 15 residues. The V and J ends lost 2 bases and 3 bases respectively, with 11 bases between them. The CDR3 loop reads CASSLSIGDGNTIYF. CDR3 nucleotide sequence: TGTGCCAGCAGTTTAAGTATAGGAGATGGAAACACCATATATTTT.

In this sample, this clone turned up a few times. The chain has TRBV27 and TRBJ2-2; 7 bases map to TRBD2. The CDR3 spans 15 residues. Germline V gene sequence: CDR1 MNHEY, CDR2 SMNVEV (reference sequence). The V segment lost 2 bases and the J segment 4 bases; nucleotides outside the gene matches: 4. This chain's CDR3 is CASSLGGSGTGELFF. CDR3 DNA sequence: TGTGCCAGCAGTTTAGGCGGGAGTGGCACCGGGGAGCTGTTTTTT.

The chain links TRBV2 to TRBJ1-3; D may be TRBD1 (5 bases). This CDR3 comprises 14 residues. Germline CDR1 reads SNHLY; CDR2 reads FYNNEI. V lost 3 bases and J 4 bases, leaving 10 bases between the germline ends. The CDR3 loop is CASSEEGMGNTIYF. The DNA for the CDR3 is TGTGCCAGCAGTGAGGAGGGGATGGGAAACACCATATATTTT.

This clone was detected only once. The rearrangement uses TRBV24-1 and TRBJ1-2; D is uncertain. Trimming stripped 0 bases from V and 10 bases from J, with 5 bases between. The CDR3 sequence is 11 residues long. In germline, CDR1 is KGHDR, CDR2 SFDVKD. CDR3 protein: CATSDLWAYTF. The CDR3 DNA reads TGTGCCACCAGTGATTTGTGGGCCTACACCTTC.